This is a list of T cell receptor beta chains from one sample in a study of blood T cell repertoires in COVID-19. Generated by immunoSEQ multiplex PCR, the TCRdb table keeps only in-frame clones and is missing some. Here the sample spans 150,000 to 250,000 clones, around 87% being singletons. Sequences were obtained from PBMCs or T cells enriched from blood (not recorded which). All receptors derive from a woman aged 25-40 years who had recovered from COVID-19. Both conserved end residues are part of each CDR3. A D gene is named only where the DNA matches it firmly. Only some rows state a clone size, as once, few, many or a class for expanded clones.

>TRBV20-1|-|few|TRBJ1-2
CSASRGNYGYTF
TGCAGTGCTAGTCGAGGAAACTATGGCTACACCTTC
>TRBV3-1/TRBV3-2|TRBD1|once|TRBJ1-5
CASSQDLNRGRLNSNQPQHF
TGTGCCAGCAGCCAAGATCTTAACAGGGGGCGGTTAAATAGCAATCAGCCCCAGCATTTT
>TRBV5-1|TRBD2|-|TRBJ2-1
CASSLTSGGSYNEQFF
TGCGCCAGCAGCTTGACTAGCGGGGGTTCCTACAATGAGCAGTTCTTC
>TRBV10-3|TRBD1|-|TRBJ1-6
CATAGQGNSPLHF
TGTGCCACGGCGGGACAGGGAAATTCACCCCTCCACTTT
>TRBV4-1|TRBD1|-|TRBJ1-4
CASSQEPTGTNEKLFF
TGCGCCAGCAGCCAAGAGCCGACAGGGACTAATGAAAAACTGTTTTTT
>TRBV6-5|TRBD1|few|TRBJ1-5
CASRDRTGNNQPQHF
TGTGCCAGCAGAGATAGGACAGGGAACAATCAGCCCCAGCATTTT
>TRBV29-1|-|-|TRBJ2-5
CSVEGGEETQYF
TGCAGCGTTGAGGGGGGAGAGGAGACCCAGTACTTC
>TRBV4-2|TRBD1|few|TRBJ2-1
CASSQEGTGENEQFF
TGTGCCAGCAGCCAAGAAGGGACAGGGGAAAATGAGCAGTTCTTC
>TRBV9|-|once|TRBJ1-1
CASSVGVQGYYGTEAFF
TGTGCCAGCAGCGTAGGGGTCCAGGGGTACTATGGGACTGAAGCTTTCTTT
>TRBV5-4|TRBD2|few|TRBJ2-7
CASSSSGLGGQYF
TGTGCCAGCAGCTCTAGCGGTCTAGGCGGCCAGTACTTC